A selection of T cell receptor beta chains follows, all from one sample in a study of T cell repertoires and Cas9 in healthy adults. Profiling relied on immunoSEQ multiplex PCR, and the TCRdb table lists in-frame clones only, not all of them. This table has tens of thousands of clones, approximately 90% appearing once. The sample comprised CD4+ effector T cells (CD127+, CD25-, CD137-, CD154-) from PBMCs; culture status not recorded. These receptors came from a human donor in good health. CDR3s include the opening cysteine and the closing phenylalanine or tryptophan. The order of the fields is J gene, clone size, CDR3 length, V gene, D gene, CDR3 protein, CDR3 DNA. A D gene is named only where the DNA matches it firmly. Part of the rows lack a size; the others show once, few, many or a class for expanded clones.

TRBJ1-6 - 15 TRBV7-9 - CASSLLGTNNSPLHF TGTGCCAGCAGCTTATTGGGGACCAATAATTCACCCCTCCACTTT
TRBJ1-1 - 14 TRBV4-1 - CASSRPGGNTEAFF TGCGCCAGCAGCCGACCCGGTGGGAACACTGAAGCTTTCTTT
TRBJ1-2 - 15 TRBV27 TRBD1 CASRARTGGGYGYTF TGTGCCAGCAGGGCCCGGACAGGGGGCGGCTATGGCTACACCTTC
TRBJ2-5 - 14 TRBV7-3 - CASSLGPFQETQYF TGTGCCAGCAGCTTAGGGCCGTTCCAAGAGACCCAGTACTTC
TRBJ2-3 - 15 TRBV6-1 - CASSAGLRGTDTQYF TGTGCCAGCAGTGCGGGGTTGCGAGGTACAGATACGCAGTATTTT
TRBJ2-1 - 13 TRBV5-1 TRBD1 CASSWTGDNEQFF TGCGCCAGCAGCTGGACAGGGGACAATGAGCAGTTCTTC
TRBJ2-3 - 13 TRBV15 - CATSEGSTDTQYF TGTGCCACCAGCGAGGGGAGCACAGATACGCAGTATTTT
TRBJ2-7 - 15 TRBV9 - CASSSRRGGRDEQYF TGTGCCAGCAGCTCCCGCCGGGGTGGACGGGACGAGCAGTACTTC
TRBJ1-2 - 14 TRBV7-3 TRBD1 CASSLTGQGGGYTF TGTGCCAGTAGCTTAACGGGACAGGGAGGAGGCTACACCTTC
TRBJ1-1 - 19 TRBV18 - CASSPSDQGPAGEWAEAFF TGTGCCAGCTCACCATCGGATCAAGGGCCGGCGGGGGAATGGGCTGAAGCTTTCTTT
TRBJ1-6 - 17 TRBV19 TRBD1 CASSITFGTGINSPLHF TGTGCCAGTAGTATAACTTTCGGGACAGGGATCAATTCACCCCTCCACTTT
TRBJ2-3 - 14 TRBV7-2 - CASSSPSWSDTQYF TGTGCCAGCAGCTCCCCGAGCTGGTCAGATACGCAGTATTTT
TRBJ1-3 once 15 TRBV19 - CASSIKVGPGNTIYF TGTGCCAGTAGTATCAAGGTAGGACCTGGAAACACCATATATTTT
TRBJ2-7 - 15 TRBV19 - CASSRILTGAHEQYF TGTGCCAGTAGTAGAATCCTAACGGGGGCCCACGAGCAGTACTTC
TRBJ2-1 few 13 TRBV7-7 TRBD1 CASSFEQGNEQFF TGTGCCAGCAGCTTCGAACAGGGGAATGAGCAGTTCTTC
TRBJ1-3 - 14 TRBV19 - CASSMVGSGNTIYF TGTGCCAGTAGTATGGTAGGCTCTGGAAACACCATATATTTT
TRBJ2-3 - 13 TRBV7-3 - CASGSSRTDTQYF TGTGCCAGCGGCTCCTCGAGGACAGATACGCAGTATTTT
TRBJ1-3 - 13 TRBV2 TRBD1 CASSAGQGNTIYF TGTGCCAGCAGTGCGGGACAGGGAAACACCATATATTTT
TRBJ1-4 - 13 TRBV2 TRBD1 CASSRQGVEKLFF TGTGCCAGCAGTAGACAGGGGGTTGAAAAACTGTTTTTT
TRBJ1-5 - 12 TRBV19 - CASREGNQPQHF TGTGCCAGTAGGGAAGGCAATCAGCCCCAGCATTTT